This T cell receptor beta chain was sequenced in a study of blood T cell repertoires in COVID-19. The table came from immunoSEQ multiplex PCR; TCRdb's copy has only in-frame clones and leaves some out. The sample holds 110,000 to 150,000 clones; roughly 80% are singletons and the top ten take over 5%. CDR1 is LNHDA and CDR2 is SQIVND in the germline V gene (reference sequence). This CDR3 contains 14 residues. The germline V and J ends were trimmed by 4 bases and 0 bases, with 7 bases remaining between them. Either two negative PCRs, clearance, or symptom resolution qualified Cohort 3 donors as recovered.

Sequenced: PBMCs or T cells enriched from blood (not recorded which). The receptor's source is a woman between 45 and 65 years old who had recovered from COVID-19. V is TRBV19 and J is TRBJ2-1; D uncertain. The CDR3, as DNA: TGTGCCAGTAGTACCCGCGACTCCTACAATGAGCAGTTCTTC. Protein sequence: CASSTRDSYNEQFF.